A selection of T cell receptor beta chains follows, all from one sample in a study of cytomegalovirus exposure and HLA in healthy donors. Sequencing used immunoSEQ multiplex PCR; TCRdb keeps in-frame clones, though not all of them. This sample has about 92,000 clones, with over 75% found just once. Material for sequencing was PBMCs. Receptors were obtained from a man in his fifties in good health and CMV-seropositive. The CDR3 runs from the conserved cysteine through the conserved F or W. D genes are given only for firm matches. For some rows the clone size is stated as once, few or many, or as a class when expanded; others skip it.

CDR3nt	CDR3aa	abundance	v_gene	j_gene	len	d_gene
TGCGCCAGCAGCTTGTTGCCAGGGTCGGACTACGAGCAGTACTTC	CASSLLPGSDYEQYF	NA	TRBV5-1	TRBJ2-7	15	NA
TGCGCCAGCAGCTTGGCCCCTGTAATTACTAGCGAAAGCTCCTACAATGAGCAGTTCTTC	CASSLAPVITSESSYNEQFF	NA	TRBV5-1	TRBJ2-1	20	TRBD2
TGTGCCAGCAGCCAAGAAGATACAGCGGGGAGGACGCAGTATTTT	CASSQEDTAGRTQYF	NA	TRBV4-2	TRBJ2-3	15	TRBD2
TGTGCCAGCAGTTCCCCCTTTCGACAGGGTCATAGCAATCAGCCCCAGCATTTT	CASSSPFRQGHSNQPQHF	NA	TRBV13	TRBJ1-5	18	TRBD1
TGTGCCTGGAGTGTCGGGGGTATCTGGCAGCCCCAGCATTTT	CAWSVGGIWQPQHF	NA	TRBV30	TRBJ1-5	14	NA
TGTGCCAGCAGCCAAGCGGGGATGCGACAGACGCCCCCTAGCACAGATACGCAGTATTTT	CASSQAGMRQTPPSTDTQYF	few	TRBV7-3	TRBJ2-3	20	TRBD2
TGTGCCAGCAGCCAGCAGACAGGACCCTACGAGCAGTACTTC	CASSQQTGPYEQYF	NA	TRBV7-8	TRBJ2-7	14	NA
TGTGCCAGCAGACACCGACAGGATCGGAATAATTCACCCCTCCACTTT	CASRHRQDRNNSPLHF	NA	TRBV5-6	TRBJ1-6	16	NA
TGTGCCAGCAGCCTACTGGGGACAGGGGGCGCAGAGACCCAGTACTTC	CASSLLGTGGAETQYF	NA	TRBV9	TRBJ2-5	16	TRBD1
TGCGCCAGCAGCCAAATCTCGCGAGACACTGAAGCTTTCTTT	CASSQISRDTEAFF	NA	TRBV4-1	TRBJ1-1	14	NA
TGTGCCAGCAGCGTAGAGGGGTTTCCCAGTTCACCCCTCCACTTT	CASSVEGFPSSPLHF	NA	TRBV9	TRBJ1-6	15	NA
TGCGCCAGCAGTTTAGATTCTGGGCGATACGAGCAGTACTTC	CASSLDSGRYEQYF	NA	TRBV10-2	TRBJ2-7	14	NA
TGTGCCAGTAGACCCGGGACAGGATCTTACAATGAGCAGTTCTTC	CASRPGTGSYNEQFF	NA	TRBV19	TRBJ2-1	15	TRBD1
TGTGCCAGCAGTTACTCGGACACTCCTGGAAACACCATATATTTT	CASSYSDTPGNTIYF	NA	TRBV6-6	TRBJ1-3	15	NA
TGTGCCAGTAGTATCGGGCCGGGACAGATGAACACTGAAGCTTTCTTT	CASSIGPGQMNTEAFF	NA	TRBV19	TRBJ1-1	16	TRBD1
TGTGCCAGCAGAGGTACTAGCGGGGGGCAGTATTTT	CASRGTSGGQYF	NA	TRBV6-5	TRBJ2-3	12	TRBD2
TGCGCCAGCAGCCAAGAATGGGACAGGGGTAGCAATCAGCCCCAGCATTTT	CASSQEWDRGSNQPQHF	NA	TRBV4-3	TRBJ1-5	17	TRBD1
TGTGCCAGCAGTTTAGGGGGCGCGGCTAATGAAAAACTGTTTTTT	CASSLGGAANEKLFF	NA	TRBV28	TRBJ1-4	15	NA
TGTGCCAGCAGTTACAGGGGAGGGGAGACCCAGTACTTC	CASSYRGGETQYF	few	TRBV6-5	TRBJ2-5	13	TRBD2
TGTGCCAGCAGTTTGACTAGCGGGGGGGCCTTGGAGACCCAGTACTTC	CASSLTSGGALETQYF	NA	TRBV28	TRBJ2-5	16	TRBD2
TGCGCCAGCAGCGAAAACAGGGGTCTTGGGGCCAACGTCCTGACTTTC	CASSENRGLGANVLTF	NA	TRBV5-1	TRBJ2-6	16	TRBD1
TGTGCCAGCAGCCTCGGACTAGGGAACACAGATACGCAGTATTTT	CASSLGLGNTDTQYF	medium-sized	TRBV14	TRBJ2-3	15	TRBD2
TGTGCCAGCAGCCACCGGGACAGAAATTCACCCCTCCACTTT	CASSHRDRNSPLHF	NA	TRBV11-2	TRBJ1-6	14	TRBD1
TGCGCCAGCAGCCAAGGGACAGGGATGAACACCGGGGAGCTGTTTTTT	CASSQGTGMNTGELFF	NA	TRBV4-3	TRBJ2-2	16	TRBD1
TGTGCCTGGAGGGGTCTGGGGCCAGACAAGCTCCAAGAGACCCAGTACTTC	CAWRGLGPDKLQETQYF	NA	TRBV30	TRBJ2-5	17	NA
TGTGCCAGCAGCCCTAACGGTCGAAGAGCTTTCTTT	CASSPNGRRAFF	NA	TRBV14	TRBJ1-1	12	NA
TGTGCCAGCAGCACCAGACAGGGCCAATACGAGCAGTACTTC	CASSTRQGQYEQYF	NA	TRBV5-4	TRBJ2-7	14	TRBD1
TGTGCCAGCAGCGTCCTACCCTTCGGAGGGTGGGCTAACTATGGCTACACCTTC	CASSVLPFGGWANYGYTF	NA	TRBV9	TRBJ1-2	18	NA
TGTGCCAGCAGTAAAATAGCTTTCGCGAACACCGGGGAGCTGTTTTTT	CASSKIAFANTGELFF	once	TRBV6-4	TRBJ2-2	16	NA
TGCGCCAGCAGCCAAGATCTGGACAGCTCCTATAATTCACCCCTCCACTTT	CASSQDLDSSYNSPLHF	few	TRBV4-3	TRBJ1-6	17	NA
TGTGCCTGGAGTCGGATAGCGGGGGGGCGACAAACGTACGAGCAGTACTTC	CAWSRIAGGRQTYEQYF	once	TRBV30	TRBJ2-7	17	TRBD2
TGTGCCTGGAGTGTGAGGGGAGGGAACATTCAGTACTTC	CAWSVRGGNIQYF	NA	TRBV30	TRBJ2-4	13	TRBD2
TGTGCCAGCAGCCCGACGAGGGATGAGCAGTTCTTC	CASSPTRDEQFF	NA	TRBV5-5	TRBJ2-1	12	NA
TGTGCCTGGAGTGCTTACAATGAGCAGTTCTTC	CAWSAYNEQFF	NA	TRBV30	TRBJ2-1	11	NA
TGTGCCAGCAGCTTAGCGGGCAGAGATAATTCACCCCTCCACTTT	CASSLAGRDNSPLHF	NA	TRBV7-6	TRBJ1-6	15	NA
TGTGCCAGCAGGGCAGAGGGATCTGTAAGCTCCTATAATTCACCCCTCCACTTT	CASRAEGSVSSYNSPLHF	NA	TRBV28	TRBJ1-6	18	NA
TGTGCCAGCAGCTTAGTTAGGGGGGAGACCCAGTACTTC	CASSLVRGETQYF	once	TRBV7-2	TRBJ2-5	13	NA
TGCGCCAGCAGCGCGGGACAGGGGGTTGAGCAGTACTTC	CASSAGQGVEQYF	few	TRBV5-1	TRBJ2-7	13	TRBD1
TGTGCCAGCAGTAGGTTGACAGTCGACACTGAAGCTTTCTTT	CASSRLTVDTEAFF	NA	TRBV27	TRBJ1-1	14	NA
TGTGCCAGCAGCGCCGGGACTAGCGGGGGGTCTAGCACAGATACGCAGTATTTT	CASSAGTSGGSSTDTQYF	once	TRBV9	TRBJ2-3	18	TRBD2
TGTGCCAGCACTCCGGGACACATGTTCAATCAGCCCCAGCATTTT	CASTPGHMFNQPQHF	NA	TRBV27	TRBJ1-5	15	NA